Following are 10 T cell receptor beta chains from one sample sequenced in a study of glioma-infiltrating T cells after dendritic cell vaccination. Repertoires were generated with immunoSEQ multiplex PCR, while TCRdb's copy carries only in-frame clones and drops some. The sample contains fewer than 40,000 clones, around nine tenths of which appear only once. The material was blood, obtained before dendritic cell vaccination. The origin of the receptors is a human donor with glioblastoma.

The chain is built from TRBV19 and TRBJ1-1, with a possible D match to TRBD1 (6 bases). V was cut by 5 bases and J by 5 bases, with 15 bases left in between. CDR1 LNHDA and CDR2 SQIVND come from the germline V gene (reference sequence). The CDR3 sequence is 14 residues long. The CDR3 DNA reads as TGTGCCAGTAGTGGGGGGGGCAGCTGGACTGAAGCTTTCTTT. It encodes CASSGGGSWTEAFF.

The CDR3 sequence is CASSSKDSALGTEAFF. DNA for the CDR3: TGTGCCAGCAGCTCGAAAGACAGCGCTCTAGGGACTGAAGCTTTCTTT. The chain joins TRBV7-8 to TRBJ1-1, with D perhaps matching TRBD1 (5 bases). The CDR3 has 16 amino acids. In germline, CDR1 is SGHVS, CDR2 FQNEAQ. V was cut by 4 bases and J by 5 bases, with 20 bases left in between.

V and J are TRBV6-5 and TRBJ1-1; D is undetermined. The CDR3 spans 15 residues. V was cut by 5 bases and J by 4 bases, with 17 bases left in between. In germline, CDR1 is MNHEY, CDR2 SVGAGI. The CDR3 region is CASSHPLMPGTEAFF. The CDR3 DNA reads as TGTGCCAGCAGTCATCCACTTATGCCGGGCACTGAAGCTTTCTTT.

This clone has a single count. The CDR3 DNA follows: TGTGCCAGCAGCTTGGTGGGCAACACGGAAACAGATACGCAGTATTTT. It yields the protein CASSLVGNTETDTQYF. V is TRBV7-2 and J is TRBJ2-3; no firm D call. The CDR3 sequence is 16 residues long. Per germline, CDR1 SGHTA and CDR2 FQGNSA. Deletions cut 3 bases from V and 3 bases from J, with 16 bases between.

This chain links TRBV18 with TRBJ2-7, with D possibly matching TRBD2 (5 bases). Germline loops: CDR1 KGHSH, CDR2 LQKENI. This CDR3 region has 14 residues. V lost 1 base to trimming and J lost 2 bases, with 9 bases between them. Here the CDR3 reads CASSPRGIAYEQYF. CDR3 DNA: TGTGCCAGCTCACCACGAGGGATAGCCTACGAGCAGTACTTC. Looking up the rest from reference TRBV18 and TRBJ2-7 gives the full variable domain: NAGVMQNPRHLVRRRGQEARLRCSPMKGHSHVYWYRQLPEEGLKFMVYLQKENIIDESGMPKERFSAEFPKEGPSILRIQQVVRGDSAAYFCASSPRGIAYEQYFGPGTRLTVT.

DNA for the CDR3: TGTGCCAGCGACCGGCGGGGGGGGTCCGGGGAGCTGTTTTTT. Its translation: CASDRRGGSGELFF. The V and J genes are TRBV5-6 and TRBJ2-2; 9 nucleotides line up with TRBD2. The V segment lost 7 bases and the J segment 6 bases; nucleotides outside the gene matches: 7. The CDR3 runs to 14 residues. Looked up from germline, CDR1 is SGHDT and CDR2 is YYEEEE.

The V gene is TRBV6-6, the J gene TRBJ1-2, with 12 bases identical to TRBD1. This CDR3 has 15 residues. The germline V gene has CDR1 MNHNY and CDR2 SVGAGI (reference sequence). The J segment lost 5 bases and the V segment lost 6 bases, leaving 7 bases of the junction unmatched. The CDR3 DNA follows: TGTGCCAGCAGCGAACCGGGACAGGGGGCTTATGGCTACACCTTC. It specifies CASSEPGQGAYGYTF.

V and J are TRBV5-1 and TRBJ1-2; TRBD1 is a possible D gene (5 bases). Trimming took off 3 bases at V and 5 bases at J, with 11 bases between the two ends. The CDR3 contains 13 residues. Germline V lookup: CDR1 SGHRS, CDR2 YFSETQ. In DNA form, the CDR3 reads TGCGCCAGCAGCTCGGAAGACAGATATGGCTACACCTTC. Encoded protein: CASSSEDRYGYTF. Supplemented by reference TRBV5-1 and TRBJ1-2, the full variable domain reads KAGVTQTPRYLIKTRGQQVTLSCSPISGHRSVSWYQQTPGQGLQFLFEYFSETQRNKGNFPGRFSGRQFSNSRSEMNVSTLELGDSALYLCASSSEDRYGYTFGSGTRLTVV.

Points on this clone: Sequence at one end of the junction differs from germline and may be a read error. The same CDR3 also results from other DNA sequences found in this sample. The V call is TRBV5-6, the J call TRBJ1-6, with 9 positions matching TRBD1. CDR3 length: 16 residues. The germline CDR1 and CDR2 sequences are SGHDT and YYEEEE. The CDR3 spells CASSLGQGYYNSPLHF. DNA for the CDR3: TGTGCCAGCAGCCTAGGACAGGGGTACTATAATTCCCCCCTCCACTTT.

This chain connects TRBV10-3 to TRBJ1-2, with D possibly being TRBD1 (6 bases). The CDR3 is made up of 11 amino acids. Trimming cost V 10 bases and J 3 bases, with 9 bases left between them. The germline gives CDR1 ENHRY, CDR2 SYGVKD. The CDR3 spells CATRQDYGYTF. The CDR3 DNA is TGTGCCACACGACAGGACTATGGCTACACCTTC.